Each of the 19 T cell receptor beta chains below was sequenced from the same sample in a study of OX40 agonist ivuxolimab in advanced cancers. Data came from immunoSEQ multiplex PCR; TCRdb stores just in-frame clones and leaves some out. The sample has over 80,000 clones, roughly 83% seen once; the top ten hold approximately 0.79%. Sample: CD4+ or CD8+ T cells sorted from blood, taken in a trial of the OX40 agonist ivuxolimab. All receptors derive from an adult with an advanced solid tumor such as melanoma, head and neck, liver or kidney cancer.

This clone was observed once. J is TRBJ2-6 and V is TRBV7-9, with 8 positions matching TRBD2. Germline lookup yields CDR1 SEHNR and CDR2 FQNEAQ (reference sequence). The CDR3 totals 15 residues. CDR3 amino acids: CAAGVGGAGANVLTF. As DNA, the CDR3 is TGTGCAGCGGGGGTCGGGGGCGCTGGGGCCAACGTCCTGACTTTC.

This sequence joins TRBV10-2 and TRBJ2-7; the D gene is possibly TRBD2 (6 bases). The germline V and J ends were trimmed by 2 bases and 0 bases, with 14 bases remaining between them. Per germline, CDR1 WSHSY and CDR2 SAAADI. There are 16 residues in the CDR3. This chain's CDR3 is CASSEGLWGDSYEQYF. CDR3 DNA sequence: TGCGCCAGCAGTGAGGGGTTGTGGGGGGACTCCTACGAGCAGTACTTC.

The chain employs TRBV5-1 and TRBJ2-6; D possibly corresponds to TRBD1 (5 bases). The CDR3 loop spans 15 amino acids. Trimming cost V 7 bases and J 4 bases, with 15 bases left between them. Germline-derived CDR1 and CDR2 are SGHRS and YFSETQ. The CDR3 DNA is TGCGCCAGCGGATCCCAGGGTACGGGGGCCAACGTCCTGACTTTC. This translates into CASGSQGTGANVLTF.

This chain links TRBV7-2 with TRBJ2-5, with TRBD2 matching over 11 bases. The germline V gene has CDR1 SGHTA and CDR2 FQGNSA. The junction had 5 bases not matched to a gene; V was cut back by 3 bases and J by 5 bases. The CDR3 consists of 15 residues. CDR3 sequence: CASSFVAGGQETQYF. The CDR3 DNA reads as TGTGCCAGCAGCTTTGTAGCGGGGGGGCAGGAGACCCAGTACTTC.

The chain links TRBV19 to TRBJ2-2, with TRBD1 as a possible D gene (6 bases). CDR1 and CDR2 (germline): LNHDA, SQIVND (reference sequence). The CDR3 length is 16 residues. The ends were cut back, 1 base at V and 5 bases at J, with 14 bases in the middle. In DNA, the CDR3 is TGTGCCAGTAGTATAGGGGGGCAGGGTCGGACCGGGGAGCTGTTTTTT. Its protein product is CASSIGGQGRTGELFF.

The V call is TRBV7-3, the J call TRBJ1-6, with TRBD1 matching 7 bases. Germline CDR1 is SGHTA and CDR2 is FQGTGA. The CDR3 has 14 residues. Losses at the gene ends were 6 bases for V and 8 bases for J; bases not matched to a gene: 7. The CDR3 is CASSLTGTDSPLHF. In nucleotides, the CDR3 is TGTGCCAGCAGTCTGACAGGGACCGATTCACCCCTCCACTTT.

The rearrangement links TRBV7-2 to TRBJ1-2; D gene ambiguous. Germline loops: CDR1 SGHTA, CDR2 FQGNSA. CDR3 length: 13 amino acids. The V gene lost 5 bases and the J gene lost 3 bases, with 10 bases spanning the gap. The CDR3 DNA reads TGTGCCAGCAGCCCATCACGGGACTATGGCTACACCTTC. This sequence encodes CASSPSRDYGYTF.

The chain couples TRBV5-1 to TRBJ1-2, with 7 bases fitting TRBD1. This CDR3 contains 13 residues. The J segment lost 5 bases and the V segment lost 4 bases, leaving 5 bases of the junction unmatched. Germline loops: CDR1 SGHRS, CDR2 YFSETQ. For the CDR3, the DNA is TGCGCCAGCAGCCGGACAGGAGAATATGGCTACACCTTC. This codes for CASSRTGEYGYTF.

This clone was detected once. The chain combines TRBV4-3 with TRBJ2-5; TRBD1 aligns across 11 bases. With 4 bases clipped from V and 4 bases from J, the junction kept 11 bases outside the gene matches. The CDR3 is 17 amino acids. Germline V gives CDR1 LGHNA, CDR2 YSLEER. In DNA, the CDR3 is TGCGCCAGCAGCCCGAACCCGGACAGGGGGCTAGGAGAGACCCAGTACTTC. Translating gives CASSPNPDRGLGETQYF.

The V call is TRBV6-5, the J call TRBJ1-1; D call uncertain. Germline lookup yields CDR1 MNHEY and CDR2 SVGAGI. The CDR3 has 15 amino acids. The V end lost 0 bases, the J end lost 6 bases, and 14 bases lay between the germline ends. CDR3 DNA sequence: TGTGCCAGCAGTTACTCACGGCACGGAAACTCTGAAGCTTTCTTT. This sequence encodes CASSYSRHGNSEAFF.

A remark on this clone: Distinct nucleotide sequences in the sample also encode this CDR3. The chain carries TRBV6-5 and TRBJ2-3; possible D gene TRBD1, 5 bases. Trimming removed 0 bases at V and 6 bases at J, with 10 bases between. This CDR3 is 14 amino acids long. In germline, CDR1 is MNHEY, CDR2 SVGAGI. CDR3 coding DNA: TGTGCCAGCAGTTACTCGGGGCGAGCGGATACGCAGTATTTT. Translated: CASSYSGRADTQYF.

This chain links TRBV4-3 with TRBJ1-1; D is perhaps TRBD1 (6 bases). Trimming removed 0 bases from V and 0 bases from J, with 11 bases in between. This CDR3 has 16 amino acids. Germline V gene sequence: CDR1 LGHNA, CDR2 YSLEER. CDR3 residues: CASSQEVGGMNTEAFF. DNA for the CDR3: TGCGCCAGCAGCCAAGAGGTAGGGGGAATGAACACTGAAGCTTTCTTT.

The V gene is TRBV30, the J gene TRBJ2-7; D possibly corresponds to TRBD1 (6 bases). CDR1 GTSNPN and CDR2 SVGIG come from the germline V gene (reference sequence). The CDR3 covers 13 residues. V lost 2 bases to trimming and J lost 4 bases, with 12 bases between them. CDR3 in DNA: TGTGCCTGGAGTTCAGGGGCCCGGTACGAGCAGTACTTC. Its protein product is CAWSSGARYEQYF.

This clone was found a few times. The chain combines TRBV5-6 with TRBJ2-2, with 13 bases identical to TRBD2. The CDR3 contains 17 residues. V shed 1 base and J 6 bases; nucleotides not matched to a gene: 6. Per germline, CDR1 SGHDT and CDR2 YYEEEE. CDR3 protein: CASSLTSGGAIAGELFF. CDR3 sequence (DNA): TGTGCCAGCAGCTTGACTAGCGGGGGGGCCATCGCCGGGGAGCTGTTTTTT.

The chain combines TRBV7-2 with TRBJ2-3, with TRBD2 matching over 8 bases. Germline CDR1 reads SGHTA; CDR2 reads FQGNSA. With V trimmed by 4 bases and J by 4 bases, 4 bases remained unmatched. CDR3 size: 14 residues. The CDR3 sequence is CASSWRGAPDTQYF. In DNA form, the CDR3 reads TGTGCCAGCAGCTGGCGGGGGGCCCCAGATACGCAGTATTTT.

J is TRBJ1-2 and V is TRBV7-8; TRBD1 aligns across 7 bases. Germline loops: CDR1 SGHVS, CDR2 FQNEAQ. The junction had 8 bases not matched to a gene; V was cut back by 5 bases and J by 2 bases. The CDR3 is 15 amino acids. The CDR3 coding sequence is TGTGCCAGCAGCCAAACAAGACAGGGAAACTATGGCTACACCTTC. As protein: CASSQTRQGNYGYTF.

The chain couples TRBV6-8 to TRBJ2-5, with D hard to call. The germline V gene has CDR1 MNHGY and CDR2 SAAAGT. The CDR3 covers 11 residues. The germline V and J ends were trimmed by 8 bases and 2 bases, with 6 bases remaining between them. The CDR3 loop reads CASGFQETQYF. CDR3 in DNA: TGTGCCAGCGGATTTCAAGAGACCCAGTACTTC.

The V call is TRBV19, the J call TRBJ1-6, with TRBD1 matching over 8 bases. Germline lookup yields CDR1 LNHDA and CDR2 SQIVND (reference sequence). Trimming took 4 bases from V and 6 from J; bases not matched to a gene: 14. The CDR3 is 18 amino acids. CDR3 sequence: CASSTESPGTGFNSPLHF. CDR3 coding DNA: TGTGCCAGTAGTACGGAATCACCCGGGACAGGATTTAATTCACCCCTCCACTTT.

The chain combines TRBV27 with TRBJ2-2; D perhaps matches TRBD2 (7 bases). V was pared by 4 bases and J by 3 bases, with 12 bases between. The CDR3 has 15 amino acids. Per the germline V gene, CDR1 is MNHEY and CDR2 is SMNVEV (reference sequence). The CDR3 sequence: CASSYGGGHTGELFF. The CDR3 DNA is TGTGCCAGCAGTTACGGCGGGGGCCACACCGGGGAGCTGTTTTTT.